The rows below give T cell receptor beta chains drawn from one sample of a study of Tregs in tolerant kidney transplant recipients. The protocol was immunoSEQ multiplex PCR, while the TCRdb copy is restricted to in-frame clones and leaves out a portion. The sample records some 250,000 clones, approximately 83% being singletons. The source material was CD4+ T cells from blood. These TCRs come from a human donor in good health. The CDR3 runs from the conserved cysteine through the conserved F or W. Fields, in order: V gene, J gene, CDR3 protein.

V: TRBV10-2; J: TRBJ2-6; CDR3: CASSEWGTSGNSGANVLTF
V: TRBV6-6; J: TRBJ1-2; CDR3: CASSYLRTGGEGYTF
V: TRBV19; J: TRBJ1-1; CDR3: CASSIGMSLQMNTEAFF
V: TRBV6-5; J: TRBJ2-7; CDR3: CASSLGGSLNEQYF
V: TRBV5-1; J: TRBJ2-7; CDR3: CASSNSQGSEQYF
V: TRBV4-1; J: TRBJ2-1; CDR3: CASSQEGIGGASYNEQFF
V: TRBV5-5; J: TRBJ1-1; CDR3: CASSRQPGQFVSDEAFF
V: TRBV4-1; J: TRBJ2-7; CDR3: CASSQDRSNPLYEQYF
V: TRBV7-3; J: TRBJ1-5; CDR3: CASSLSGQGGQPQHF
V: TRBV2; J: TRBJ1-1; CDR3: CANPKGRQNTEAFF
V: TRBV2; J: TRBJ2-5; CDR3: CASSVSSGQETQYF
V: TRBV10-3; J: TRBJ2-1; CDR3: CAISVVGGRPPYNEQFF
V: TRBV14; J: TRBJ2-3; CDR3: CASSQDLPPYTQYF
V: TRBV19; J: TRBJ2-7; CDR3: CASQQTGSSYEQYF
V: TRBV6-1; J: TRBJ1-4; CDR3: CASSAALRPGSNEKLFF
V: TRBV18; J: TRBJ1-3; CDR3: CASSQQRDTIYF
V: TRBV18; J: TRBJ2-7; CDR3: CASSPMNEDEQYF
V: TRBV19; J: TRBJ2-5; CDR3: CASQDTRYQETQYF
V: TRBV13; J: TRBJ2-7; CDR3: CASSLEGRIYEQYF
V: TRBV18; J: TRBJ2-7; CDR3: CASSPMGQRVSEQYF
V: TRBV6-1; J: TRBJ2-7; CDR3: CASRPRFGDYEQYF
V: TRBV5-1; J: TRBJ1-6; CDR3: CASSLRRDSPLHF